This entry features one T cell receptor beta chain sequence. This entry comes from a study of radiotherapy plus CTLA-4 blockade in lung cancer. The CDR3 extends over 15 amino acids. The junction had 3 bases not matched to a gene; V was cut back by 4 bases and J by 3 bases. Germline V gene lookup returns CDR1 KGHSH and CDR2 LQKENI. The assay was immunoSEQ multiplex PCR, and TCRdb's table has in-frame clones only and misses some. The sample includes 70,000 to 95,000 clones, 85% to 90% of them seen just once. The TCR originated in a human donor with non-small cell lung cancer that progressed on radiotherapy plus ipilimumab. The material was peripheral blood, obtained from a patient treated with radiotherapy plus ipilimumab. This chain links TRBV18 with TRBJ2-1, with TRBD2 identical over 10 bases. CDR3 nucleotides: TGTGCCAGCTCACATACTAGCGGGGACTACAATGAGCAGTTCTTC. Encoded protein: CASSHTSGDYNEQFF. The entire variable domain, with the rest obtained from reference TRBV18 and TRBJ2-1, is as follows: NAGVMQNPRHLVRRRGQEARLRCSPMKGHSHVYWYRQLPEEGLKFMVYLQKENIIDESGMPKERFSAEFPKEGPSILRIQQVVRGDSAAYFCASSHTSGDYNEQFFGPGTRLTVL.